The subject of this entry is one T cell receptor beta chain. Antigen unknown. The data were obtained in a study of T cells in Graves' hyperthyroidism and ophthalmopathy. The overall study: It was at initial diagnosis, before any treatment, that peripheral blood was collected. Study-level results: Ophthalmopathy could be told apart from stable hyperthyroidism with a 13 V-J model.

Trimming took off 2 bases at V and 4 bases at J, with 30 bases between the two ends. This CDR3 has 20 residues. In germline, CDR1 is SGHAT, CDR2 FQNNGV. Amplification targeted TCR beta CDR3 regions from RNA transcripts. The TCR CDR3 was amplified in a first-round RT-PCR using the HTBI primer set. MiXCR was run by TCRdb on the multiplex PCR reads, yielding one entry per CDR3 protein. The data hold about 270,000 distinct CDR3 sequences, with about 20% observed a single time. The TCR originated in a man under 40 with Graves' ophthalmopathy. The specimen sequenced was blood. The rearrangement links TRBV11-2 to TRBJ2-7; D may be TRBD1 (6 bases). The CDR3 DNA reads as TGTGCCAGCAGCTTAAGAGTCACTCGTGGTCGACAGGTTGAGAGATACGAGCAGTACTTC. Translated: CASSLRVTRGRQVERYEQYF.